The source of this T cell receptor beta chain is a study of T cell responses to AZD1222 COVID-19 vaccine. Method: immunoSEQ multiplex PCR; TCRdb's copy keeps in-frame clones and lacks some. In the table there are about 100,000 clones, 85% to 90% of which are singletons. Notes on the study in general: Only a handful of people who got AZD1222 tested seropositive at baseline. As reported, nearly half of all spike-specific TCRs target variant regions that are unmutated.

As to this clone: The target antigen is unknown.

This specimen consisted of peripheral blood, obtained on day 0 of AZD1222 vaccination. The clonotype originates from an adult in good health.

In DNA form, the CDR3 reads TGTGCCAGCAGCGTAGTGGACTCAGAGGAGCAGTACTTC. Protein product: CASSVVDSEEQYF. The chain combines TRBV9 with TRBJ2-7, with D maybe TRBD2 (5 bases). The V gene's germline CDR1 is SGDLS and CDR2 YYNGEE. Trimming took 0 bases from V and 7 from J, leaving 11 bases between them. This CDR3 is 13 amino acids long.